A single sample is the source of the 2 T cell receptor beta chains below, sequenced in a study of cytomegalovirus exposure and HLA in healthy donors. The study ran its PCR with 60 Vbeta and 13 Jbeta primers. Sequencing was performed with immunoSEQ multiplex PCR; in TCRdb, only in-frame clones are kept and a portion is missing. The sample consists of around 160,000 clones, 80% to 90% of them appearing once. Sequences were obtained from PBMCs. The receptors here all came from a man aged 18 to 29 in good health and CMV-seropositive.

V is TRBV10-2 and J is TRBJ1-4, with no clear D. The V gene lost 3 bases and the J gene lost 2 bases, with 13 bases spanning the gap. The CDR3 length is 16 residues. Germline CDR1 reads WSHSY; CDR2 reads SAAADI. Here the CDR3 reads CASSDYIRPTNEKLFF. The DNA for the CDR3 is TGCGCCAGCAGTGATTACATCAGGCCCACTAATGAAAAACTGTTTTTT.

The chain combines TRBV18 with TRBJ1-1; D is perhaps TRBD1 (5 bases). The ends were cut back, 6 bases at V and 1 base at J, with 12 bases in the middle. The CDR3 runs to 14 residues. Germline-derived CDR1 and CDR2 are KGHSH and LQKENI. CDR3 loop: CASSLLTENTEAFF. The CDR3 nucleotides read TGTGCCAGCTCGCTCTTGACAGAGAACACTGAAGCTTTCTTT.